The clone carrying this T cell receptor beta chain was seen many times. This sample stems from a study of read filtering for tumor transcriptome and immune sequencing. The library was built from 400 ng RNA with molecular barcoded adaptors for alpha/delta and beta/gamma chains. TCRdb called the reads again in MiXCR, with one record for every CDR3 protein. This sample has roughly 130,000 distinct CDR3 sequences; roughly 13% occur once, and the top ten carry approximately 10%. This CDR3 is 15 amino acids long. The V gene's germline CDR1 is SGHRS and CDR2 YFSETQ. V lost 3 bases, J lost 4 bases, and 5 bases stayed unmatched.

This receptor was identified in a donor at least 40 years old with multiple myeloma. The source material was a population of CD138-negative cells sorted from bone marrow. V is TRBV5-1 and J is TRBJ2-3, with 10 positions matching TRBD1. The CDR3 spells CASSSPGTGADTQYF. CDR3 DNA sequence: TGCGCCAGCAGCTCCCCCGGGACAGGGGCAGATACGCAGTATTTT.